This record concerns one T cell receptor (beta chain) sequence. Looked up from germline, CDR1 is MGHRA and CDR2 is YSYEKL. CDR3 length: 15 amino acids. V dropped 3 bases and J dropped 5 bases, with 16 bases sitting between them. The data stem from a study of CD8+ T cells in alopecia areata. The treatment is: oral pan-JAK inhibitor, 5-10 mg twice daily. Once RNA had been extracted, it was reverse transcribed into cDNA to act as the sequencing template. The repertoire was sequenced with immunoSEQ multiplex PCR; TCRdb's copy has only in-frame clones and lacks some. The table includes approximately 200,000 clones, about 60% detected once.

This clonotype was obtained from a human donor with alopecia areata. The chain uses TRBV4-1 and TRBJ2-5; the D gene could be TRBD1 or TRBD2 (5 bases each). The material sequenced was CD4+ T cells sorted from blood, taken at week 4, from a patient treated with tofacitinib. CDR3 in amino acids: CASSHPYQGVETQYF. DNA of the CDR3: TGCGCCAGCAGCCATCCGTATCAGGGAGTGGAGACCCAGTACTTC.